What follows are 27 T cell receptor beta chains derived from one specimen sequenced in a study of Ad26.COV2.S vaccination and SARS-CoV-2 variants. Regarding treatment: roughly 19 received Ad26.COV2.S at low or high dose, single or two shots; 5 received placebo; per-sample allocation not given. Vaccine and placebo recipients were sampled on day 63 after the first injection. Using immunoSEQ multiplex PCR, the repertoire was profiled, and TCRdb retains in-frame clones only, with some absent. The sample has about 460,000 clones, about 88% seen once. Sequenced material: peripheral blood, taken in a trial of Ad26.COV2.S vaccine versus placebo. The receptors were sampled from a person aged 18-65 years who received the Ad26.COV2.S COVID-19 vaccine or a placebo.

The chain employs TRBV27 and TRBJ2-5; 15 bases fit TRBD2. Germline V lookup: CDR1 MNHEY, CDR2 SMNVEV (reference sequence). Trimming removed 0 bases from V and 4 bases from J; junction bases left unmatched: 6. CDR3 length: 18 residues. The chain's CDR3 is CASSLSGLAGGLGETQYF. For the CDR3, the DNA is TGTGCCAGCAGTTTATCGGGACTAGCGGGGGGCCTGGGAGAGACCCAGTACTTC.

The rearrangement joins TRBV6-6 to TRBJ2-1; no clear D. The CDR3 covers 16 residues. The germline gives CDR1 MNHNY, CDR2 SVGAGI (reference sequence). V lost 2 bases, J lost 0 bases, and 11 bases lay in between. The CDR3 nucleotides read TGTGCCAGCAGTTACAGGCCGTCCACCTCCTACAATGAGCAGTTCTTC. This sequence encodes CASSYRPSTSYNEQFF.

J is TRBJ1-3 and V is TRBV9; possibly TRBD1 for D (5 bases). CDR3 size: 15 residues. V lost 0 bases to trimming and J lost 8 bases, with 15 bases between them. CDR1 is SGDLS and CDR2 is YYNGEE in the germline V gene. The CDR3 nucleotides are TGTGCCAGCAGCGTAGCTGGGCAGGGAGGTTACACCATATATTTT. It is translated as CASSVAGQGGYTIYF.

The chain has TRBV6-5 and TRBJ1-3; 7 bases align to TRBD1. CDR1 MNHEY and CDR2 SVGAGI come from the germline V gene. CDR3 length: 14 residues. The ends lost 6 bases at V and 8 bases at J; junction bases unmatched: 10. CDR3 nucleotide sequence: TGTGCCAGCAGCCCGACAGGGAACCAGGACACCATATATTTT. This sequence encodes CASSPTGNQDTIYF.

The chain has TRBV28 and TRBJ1-6; D not certain. Germline V CDR1 and CDR2: MDHEN, SYDVKM. The CDR3 extends over 13 amino acids. The ends were cut back, 5 bases at V and 13 bases at J, with 15 bases in the middle. DNA for the CDR3: TGTGCCAGCAGTCCAGACCGATCTAGGCCCCTCCACTTT. Encoded protein: CASSPDRSRPLHF.

The chain joins TRBV19 to TRBJ1-5; TRBD1 is a possible D gene (6 bases). CDR1 is LNHDA and CDR2 is SQIVND in the germline V gene (reference sequence). The ends were cut back, 5 bases at V and 2 bases at J, with 10 bases in the middle. The CDR3 has 14 amino acids. In nucleotides, the CDR3 is TGTGCCAGTAGTCACAGGGCTGGCAATCAGCCCCAGCATTTT. Protein sequence: CASSHRAGNQPQHF.

CDR3 sequence (DNA): TGTGCCAGTAGTATTCGAGGCGACGGCTACAATGAGCAGTTCTTC. As protein: CASSIRGDGYNEQFF. V usage is TRBV19 and J usage is TRBJ2-1, with unresolved D. Trimming took 3 bases from V and 3 from J, leaving 12 bases between them. Germline V gene sequence: CDR1 LNHDA, CDR2 SQIVND (reference sequence). The CDR3 totals 15 residues.

V gene TRBV4-1 combines with J gene TRBJ2-1; tentatively, D is TRBD1 or TRBD2 (5 bases each). This CDR3 is 17 amino acids long. The ends were cut back, 4 bases at V and 8 bases at J, with 24 bases in the middle. Per the germline V gene, CDR1 is MGHRA and CDR2 is YSYEKL. The CDR3 sequence is CASSRLQTGIGFYEQFF. The CDR3 coding sequence is TGCGCCAGCAGCCGACTACAAACAGGTATTGGCTTCTATGAGCAGTTCTTC.

The genes are TRBV7-2 and TRBJ1-5; no definite D call. This CDR3 spans 15 amino acids. The ends were cut back, 0 bases at V and 4 bases at J, with 10 bases in the middle. The germline V gene has CDR1 SGHTA and CDR2 FQGNSA. CDR3 DNA sequence: TGTGCCAGCAGCTTAGCGGGAGGGAGAAATCAGCCCCAGCATTTT. Translating gives CASSLAGGRNQPQHF.

The chain joins TRBV29-1 to TRBJ2-3, with a possible D match to TRBD2 (5 bases). CDR3 length: 14 residues. The germline V gene encodes CDR1 SQVTM and CDR2 ANQGSEA. V lost 5 bases and J 0 bases, leaving 12 bases between the germline ends. The CDR3 DNA reads as TGCAGCGTTCCTTACAGCGGTAGCACAGATACGCAGTATTTT. This sequence encodes CSVPYSGSTDTQYF.

V is TRBV6-1 and J is TRBJ2-7; D is tentatively TRBD1 or TRBD2 (6 bases each). Per germline, CDR1 MNHNS and CDR2 SASEGT. The CDR3 is made up of 15 amino acids. V gave up 1 base and J gave up 2 bases, with 12 bases separating them. The CDR3 bases are TGTGCCAGCAGTGAAGAGAGGGGGGCAACCTACGAGCAGTACTTC. It specifies CASSEERGATYEQYF.

The CDR3 spells CASSLLPTANQPQHF. Here the CDR3 DNA reads TGTGCCAGCAGTTTATTACCGACAGCGAACCAGCCCCAGCATTTT. V and J are TRBV28 and TRBJ1-5, with a weak D call TRBD1 (5 bases). Germline V gene sequence: CDR1 MDHEN, CDR2 SYDVKM. The ends were cut back, 1 base at V and 7 bases at J, with 14 bases in the middle. CDR3 length: 15 amino acids. Full variable domain (remainder filled in from reference TRBV28 and TRBJ1-5): DVKVTQSSRYLVKRTGEKVFLECVQDMDHENMFWYRQDPGLGLRLIYFSYDVKMKEKGDIPEGYSVSREKKERFSLILESASTNQTSMYLCASSLLPTANQPQHFGDGTRLSIL.

The chain employs TRBV30 and TRBJ2-1; 8 bases fit TRBD2. Per the germline V gene, CDR1 is GTSNPN and CDR2 is SVGIG (reference sequence). The CDR3 contains 13 residues. Trimming at V came to 5 bases and at J to 4 bases, leaving 4 bases not matched to a gene. Here the CDR3 reads CAWAPGGYNEQFF. The CDR3 nucleotides read TGTGCCTGGGCCCCGGGGGGGTACAATGAGCAGTTCTTC.

The V and J genes are TRBV19 and TRBJ1-1; a possible D gene is TRBD1 (5 bases). The CDR3 is made up of 13 amino acids. V shed 1 base and J shed 10 bases, with 13 bases lying between them. Germline V gene sequence: CDR1 LNHDA, CDR2 SQIVND (reference sequence). The CDR3 reads CASSIGGAHPAFF. The CDR3 coding sequence is TGTGCCAGTAGTATAGGCGGGGCGCACCCAGCTTTCTTT.

The V gene is TRBV19, the J gene TRBJ1-3; D is undetermined. CDR3 length: 14 amino acids. The germline CDR1 and CDR2 sequences are LNHDA and SQIVND (reference sequence). Trimming removed 5 bases at V and 4 bases at J, with 12 bases between. The CDR3 loop is CASSGRQVGNTIYF. The DNA for the CDR3 is TGTGCCAGTAGTGGCAGGCAAGTGGGAAACACCATATATTTT. The full variable domain, in which reference TRBV19 and TRBJ1-3 provide the parts outside the CDR3, is DGGITQSPKYLFRKEGQNVTLSCEQNLNHDAMYWYRQDPGQGLRLIYYSQIVNDFQKGDIAEGYSVSREKKESFPLTVTSAQKNPTAFYLCASSGRQVGNTIYFGEGSWLTVV.

V is TRBV4-1 and J is TRBJ1-5, with 7 nucleotides matching TRBD1. Per germline, CDR1 MGHRA and CDR2 YSYEKL. V dropped 5 bases and J dropped 6; count of bases not matched to a gene: 10. The CDR3 is 15 amino acids. The CDR3 DNA reads TGCGCCAGCAGCGAGAACCGACAGGGAGGTCAGCCCCAGCATTTT. This encodes CASSENRQGGQPQHF.

Comments on this clone: Other nucleotide sequences in the sample specify the same CDR3. This rearrangement joins TRBV28 to TRBJ1-2, with no clear D. CDR1 is MDHEN, CDR2 SYDVKM, per germline. This CDR3 comprises 10 residues. V lost 6 bases to trimming and J lost 5 bases, with 4 bases between them. In nucleotides, the CDR3 is TGTGCCAGCAGGGGTTATGGCTACACCTTC. Amino acid sequence: CASRGYGYTF.

The chain joins TRBV27 to TRBJ2-7; D remains ambiguous. V was shortened by 2 bases and J by 5 bases, with 13 bases between the two germline ends. The CDR3 consists of 14 residues. Germline V gene lookup returns CDR1 MNHEY and CDR2 SMNVEV (reference sequence). As DNA, the CDR3 is TGTGCCAGCAGTTTACGCGGAAAGATGGACGAGCAGTACTTC. Residues: CASSLRGKMDEQYF.

The chain employs TRBV5-4 and TRBJ1-2; 10 bases map to TRBD1. The germline V gene encodes CDR1 SGHNT and CDR2 YYREEE (reference sequence). The length of the CDR3 is 15 residues. Trimming cost V 3 bases and J 5 bases; bases outside gene matches: 7. CDR3: CASSSDRGRTYGYTF. CDR3 sequence (DNA): TGTGCCAGCAGCTCGGACAGGGGGAGGACTTATGGCTACACCTTC. Using reference TRBV5-4 and TRBJ1-2 for the parts outside the CDR3, the full variable domain is ETGVTQSPTHLIKTRGQQVTLRCSSQSGHNTVSWYQQALGQGPQFIFQYYREEENGRGNFPPRFSGLQFPNYSSELNVNALELDDSALYLCASSSDRGRTYGYTFGSGTRLTVV.

The V and J genes are TRBV7-9 and TRBJ1-4; 8 bases align to TRBD1. Germline CDR1 and CDR2: SEHNR and FQNEAQ (reference sequence). The CDR3 sequence is 19 residues long. V lost 5 bases to trimming and J lost 2 bases; unmatched junction nucleotides: 16. The CDR3 region is CASSLTPVTGEPTNEKLFF. The CDR3 DNA sequence: TGTGCCAGCAGCCTAACGCCGGTGACAGGGGAGCCCACTAATGAAAAACTGTTTTTT. Filled out from reference TRBV7-9 and TRBJ1-4, the complete variable domain reads DTGVSQNPRHKITKRGQNVTFRCDPISEHNRLYWYRQTLGQGPEFLTYFQNEAQLEKSRLLSDRFSAERPKGSFSTLEIQRTEQGDSAMYLCASSLTPVTGEPTNEKLFFGSGTQLSVL.

V is TRBV5-4 and J is TRBJ2-5, with D possibly matching TRBD2 (6 bases). This CDR3 spans 14 amino acids. The germline V gene has CDR1 SGHNT and CDR2 YYREEE (reference sequence). The V and J ends lost 4 bases and 2 bases respectively, with 12 bases between them. CDR3 sequence: CASSQGLGQETQYF. The CDR3 coding sequence is TGTGCCAGCAGCCAGGGACTTGGACAAGAGACCCAGTACTTC.

This rearrangement joins TRBV15 to TRBJ2-1; TRBD2 is a possible D gene (6 bases). This CDR3 comprises 15 residues. Germline CDR1 LNHNV, CDR2 YYDKDF (reference sequence). Trimming shortened V by 3 bases and J by 4 bases, and 13 bases separated the two germline ends. The CDR3 region is CATSSRDSDYNEQFF. DNA of the CDR3: TGTGCCACCAGCAGCCGGGACTCGGATTACAATGAGCAGTTCTTC.

This chain connects TRBV7-2 to TRBJ2-3; 16 bases are a match to TRBD2. Unmatched junction bases numbered 13, after V lost 5 bases and J lost 5 bases. Germline values: CDR1 SGHTA, CDR2 FQGNSA. CDR3 length: 19 amino acids. CDR3 amino acids: CASSDFHGTSGGVEDTQYF. The CDR3 nucleotides are TGTGCCAGCAGCGACTTCCACGGGACTAGCGGGGGGGTGGAAGATACGCAGTATTTT.

The chain couples TRBV2 to TRBJ2-5; 9 bases align to TRBD2. After removal of 9 bases from V and 7 bases from J, the junction contained 12 bases not matched to a gene. This CDR3 has 14 amino acids. Looked up from germline, CDR1 is SNHLY and CDR2 is FYNNEI. In nucleotides, the CDR3 is TGTGCCAGACAGACCGGACTAGCGAGGGGGACCCAGTACTTC. Protein sequence: CARQTGLARGTQYF.

This clone was counted once. The chain's CDR3 is CATQGPADTQYF. The CDR3 region has the DNA TGTGCCACCCAGGGGCCCGCAGATACGCAGTATTTT. The rearrangement joins TRBV27 to TRBJ2-3, with a possible D match to TRBD1 (6 bases). V was pared by 10 bases and J by 4 bases, with 12 bases between. The CDR3 loop spans 12 amino acids. Germline values: CDR1 MNHEY, CDR2 SMNVEV (reference sequence).

The rearrangement joins TRBV11-2 to TRBJ1-6; D is unresolved. The CDR3 extends over 13 amino acids. Germline V lookup: CDR1 SGHAT, CDR2 FQNNGV. The ends were cut back, 5 bases at V and 8 bases at J, with 10 bases in the middle. CDR3 DNA: TGTGCCAGCAGCCCAGGACCGGATTCACCCCTCCACTTT. Translating it yields CASSPGPDSPLHF.

The chain uses TRBV28 and TRBJ1-2; D gene ambiguous. CDR1 MDHEN and CDR2 SYDVKM come from the germline V gene. Trimming removed 10 bases at V and 0 bases at J, with 9 bases between. This CDR3 is built from 12 residues. This CDR3 is CATRATNYGYTF. Written as DNA, the CDR3 is TGTGCCACCAGAGCAACTAACTATGGCTACACCTTC.